Below are 24 T cell receptor beta chains sequenced from a single sample in a study of blood T cell repertoires in COVID-19. Produced via immunoSEQ multiplex PCR; TCRdb's table is partial and in-frame only. Of over 90,000 clones listed, around nine tenths are singletons. The sequencing sample was made of peripheral blood. The receptor source for this set is a woman between 45 and 60 years old with COVID-19, enrolled during active disease.

DNA for the CDR3: TGTGCCAGCAGTTTAAGGGGGGGTACTAGTTACGAGCAGTACTTC. This gives the protein CASSLRGGTSYEQYF. This chain links TRBV28 with TRBJ2-7; TRBD2 might be the D (7 bases). The CDR3 runs 15 residues. Germline V gene lookup returns CDR1 MDHEN and CDR2 SYDVKM. V was shortened by 2 bases and J by 4 bases, with 15 bases between the two germline ends.

V gene TRBV19 combines with J gene TRBJ1-5, with TRBD1 matching over 9 bases. CDR3 length: 16 residues. Germline V gene data show CDR1 as LNHDA and CDR2 as SQIVND (reference sequence). J was trimmed by 3 bases and V by 5 bases; bases with no gene match: 8. The CDR3 DNA sequence: TGTGCCAGTAGTCTCGGGACAGGGAGGAACAATCAGCCCCAGCATTTT. Translation gives CASSLGTGRNNQPQHF. Using reference TRBV19 and TRBJ1-5 for the parts outside the CDR3, the full variable domain is DGGITQSPKYLFRKEGQNVTLSCEQNLNHDAMYWYRQDPGQGLRLIYYSQIVNDFQKGDIAEGYSVSREKKESFPLTVTSAQKNPTAFYLCASSLGTGRNNQPQHFGDGTRLSIL.

This chain's CDR3 is CASSPDTQGRQPQHF. For the CDR3, the DNA is TGTGCCAGCTCTCCCGATACTCAGGGTAGGCAGCCCCAGCATTTT. This chain uses TRBV6-5 with TRBJ1-5, with TRBD1 as a possible D gene (5 bases). CDR3 length equals 15 residues. Germline assignment: CDR1 MNHEY and CDR2 SVGAGI. V shed 8 bases and J shed 7 bases, with 21 bases lying between them.

V is TRBV4-1 and J is TRBJ1-1; possible D gene TRBD1, 6 bases. The CDR3 consists of 15 residues. Trimming pared 1 base from V and 5 bases from J, leaving 14 bases between. CDR1 MGHRA and CDR2 YSYEKL come from the germline V gene. This chain's CDR3 is CASSQVTGRGTEAFF. The CDR3 bases are TGCGCCAGCAGCCAAGTAACAGGGAGGGGGACTGAAGCTTTCTTT.

J is TRBJ2-3 and V is TRBV7-8; no clear D gene. The V end was cut by 1 base, the J end by 4 bases, with 6 bases between. This CDR3 is built from 13 residues. The germline V gene has CDR1 SGHVS and CDR2 FQNEAQ. CDR3 nucleotide sequence: TGTGCCAGCAGCTTAGTTAGTCCAGATACGCAGTATTTT. This sequence encodes CASSLVSPDTQYF.

V is TRBV29-1 and J is TRBJ2-3; 9 bases are shared with TRBD1. Trimming took 7 bases from V and 0 from J; bases not matched to a gene: 8. The germline CDR1 and CDR2 sequences are SQVTM and ANQGSEA. The CDR3 loop spans 15 amino acids. CDR3 nucleotides: TGCAGCGCAACAGGGGGCGCATCTAGCACAGATACGCAGTATTTT. Its translation: CSATGGASSTDTQYF.

This chain links TRBV19 with TRBJ1-6; D not certain. Germline V gene data show CDR1 as LNHDA and CDR2 as SQIVND (reference sequence). Trimming shortened V by 3 bases and J by 9 bases, and 15 bases separated the two germline ends. This CDR3 comprises 15 residues. The CDR3 DNA follows: TGTGCCAGTAGTATGGGCACATACATCGGTTCACCCCTCCACTTT. Translating it yields CASSMGTYIGSPLHF.

The chain is built from TRBV6-2 or TRBV6-3 and TRBJ1-2; D ambiguous. Germline V gene sequence: CDR1 MNHEY, CDR2 SVGEGT. The CDR3 spans 13 residues. The V gene lost 3 bases and the J gene lost 4 bases, with 9 bases spanning the gap. The CDR3 sequence: CASSYPRSYGYTF. The CDR3 coding sequence is TGTGCCAGCAGTTATCCCAGGTCCTATGGCTACACCTTC.

The V call is TRBV9, the J call TRBJ1-1; D not resolved. CDR1 SGDLS and CDR2 YYNGEE come from the germline V gene. V was shortened by 3 bases and J by 2 bases, with 14 bases between the two germline ends. The length of the CDR3 is 15 residues. In DNA, the CDR3 is TGTGCCAGCAGCGAGTTCCCCTGGGCAAACACTGAAGCTTTCTTT. This translates into CASSEFPWANTEAFF.

This rearrangement joins TRBV7-9 to TRBJ2-2, with D possibly TRBD2 on 5 matching bases. Germline CDR1 SEHNR, CDR2 FQNEAQ (reference sequence). The CDR3 has 16 residues. The V and J ends lost 5 bases and 5 bases respectively, with 18 bases between them. The CDR3 sequence: CASSPDRRVRTGELFF. In DNA form, the CDR3 reads TGTGCCAGCAGCCCAGACCGGCGGGTCAGGACCGGGGAGCTGTTTTTT.

The V gene is TRBV27, the J gene TRBJ2-3; the D is unclear. V was trimmed by 8 bases and J by 1 base, leaving 10 bases between them. The CDR3 is made up of 13 amino acids. Germline assignment: CDR1 MNHEY and CDR2 SMNVEV (reference sequence). In DNA form, the CDR3 reads TGTGCCAGCGCCCCTGGGCGCACAGATACGCAGTATTTT. Protein: CASAPGRTDTQYF.

The rearrangement links TRBV12-3 or TRBV12-4 to TRBJ1-1; D is undetermined. This CDR3 comprises 13 residues. Deletions cut 3 bases from V and 1 base from J, with 6 bases between. The CDR3 sequence: CASSLSENTEAFF. The DNA of the CDR3 is TGTGCCAGCAGTTTGAGCGAGAACACTGAAGCTTTCTTT.

The V call is TRBV10-3, the J call TRBJ2-3; D is perhaps TRBD1 (6 bases). Trimming cost V 8 bases and J 3 bases, with 12 bases left between them. The CDR3 consists of 13 residues. Germline V gene lookup returns CDR1 ENHRY and CDR2 SYGVKD. DNA for the CDR3: TGTGCCATCGGGGACACCTTGACAGATACGCAGTATTTT. Amino acid sequence: CAIGDTLTDTQYF.

This clone was detected only a few times. The V and J genes are TRBV12-3 or TRBV12-4 and TRBJ2-7, with 7 bases lining up with TRBD1. The CDR3 spans 13 residues. With 5 bases clipped from V and 4 bases from J, the junction kept 5 bases outside the gene matches. Here the CDR3 DNA reads TGTGCCAGCAGTCGGGACAGCCGATACGAGCAGTACTTC. The encoded protein is CASSRDSRYEQYF.

V usage is TRBV11-2 and J usage is TRBJ1-2, with 8 bases aligning to TRBD1. V gave up 5 bases and J gave up 2 bases; unmatched junction bases: 4. Germline V CDR1 and CDR2: SGHAT, FQNNGV. This CDR3 is built from 14 residues. Here the CDR3 DNA reads TGTGCCAGCAGCCCAGGGGACAGGAACTATGGCTACACCTTC. This codes for CASSPGDRNYGYTF.

This chain connects TRBV29-1 to TRBJ1-1; D is undetermined. There are 12 residues in the CDR3. V lost 6 bases to trimming and J lost 0 bases, with 8 bases between them. Germline lookup yields CDR1 SQVTM and CDR2 ANQGSEA. DNA of the CDR3: TGCAGCGTAGAGCTTATGAACACTGAAGCTTTCTTT. It translates to CSVELMNTEAFF. Complete variable domain (other parts from reference TRBV29-1 and TRBJ1-1): SAVISQKPSRDICQRGTSLTIQCQVDSQVTMMFWYRQQPGQSLTLIATANQGSEATYESGFVIDKFPISRPNLTFSTLTVSNMSPEDSSIYLCSVELMNTEAFFGQGTRLTVV.

The chain has TRBV27 and TRBJ2-2; D gene ambiguous. V lost 8 bases and J lost 4, with 2 bases in between. Germline CDR1 is MNHEY and CDR2 is SMNVEV (reference sequence). The CDR3 covers 10 residues. This chain's CDR3 is CASLTGELFF. In DNA form, the CDR3 reads TGTGCCAGCCTCACCGGGGAGCTGTTTTTT.

The chain uses TRBV28 and TRBJ1-2; tentatively, D is TRBD1 (6 bases). Germline loops: CDR1 MDHEN, CDR2 SYDVKM. The CDR3 spans 13 residues. Trimming removed 3 bases at V and 2 bases at J, with 7 bases between. In DNA form, the CDR3 reads TGTGCCAGCAGTTTCGACAGGAACTATGGCTACACCTTC. Amino acids: CASSFDRNYGYTF.

The chain has TRBV2 and TRBJ2-2; a possible D gene is TRBD1 (5 bases). CDR1 is SNHLY, CDR2 FYNNEI, per germline. This CDR3 is 17 amino acids long. The ends were cut back, 5 bases at V and 6 bases at J, with 22 bases in the middle. This CDR3 reads CASSKTTGQLVPGELFF. The CDR3 DNA reads as TGTGCCAGCAGTAAGACGACCGGACAACTCGTCCCCGGGGAGCTGTTTTTT.

This CDR3 reads CASSQGQAFDGYTF. CDR3 DNA: TGTGCCAGCAGCCAAGGACAGGCCTTCGATGGCTACACCTTC. V is TRBV3-1 (or the pseudogene TRBV3-2) and J is TRBJ1-2, with TRBD1 as a possible D gene (6 bases). V was cut by 1 base and J by 6 bases, with 12 bases left in between. The CDR3 contains 14 residues. CDR1 LGHDT and CDR2 YNNKEL come from the germline V gene (reference sequence).

The V and J genes are TRBV5-1 and TRBJ1-1; tentative D call: TRBD1 (5 bases). Trimming took off 5 bases at V and 6 bases at J, with 17 bases between the two ends. The CDR3 spans 14 residues. Germline loops: CDR1 SGHRS, CDR2 YFSETQ. The CDR3 is CASRANQGRAEAFF. CDR3 DNA sequence: TGCGCCAGCAGGGCGAATCAGGGAAGGGCTGAAGCTTTCTTT.

V and J are TRBV5-6 and TRBJ2-7; weak D call: TRBD2 (5 bases). V was pared by 2 bases and J by 6 bases, with 15 bases between. From germline, CDR1 is SGHDT and CDR2 YYEEEE. There are 14 residues in the CDR3. CDR3 nucleotide sequence: TGTGCCAGCAGCTTCGGCGGGTGGAAGGTCGAGCAGTACGTC. It is translated as CASSFGGWKVEQYV.

The chain carries TRBV10-3 and TRBJ2-3; 8 bases are shared with TRBD2. The germline V gene encodes CDR1 ENHRY and CDR2 SYGVKD. The CDR3 length is 15 residues. With V trimmed by 10 bases and J by 4 bases, 13 bases remained unmatched. CDR3 sequence reads: CATLRGGAGADTQYF. DNA of the CDR3: TGTGCCACCCTCCGGGGGGGGGCAGGCGCAGATACGCAGTATTTT.

The genes are TRBV10-3 and TRBJ1-4; TRBD1 might be the D (5 bases). Looked up from germline, CDR1 is ENHRY and CDR2 is SYGVKD. With 8 bases removed from V and 4 bases from J, the gap between germline ends came to 14 bases. The CDR3 runs to 14 residues. CDR3 nucleotide sequence: TGTGCCATCTCGGCGGGGGGAAATAATGAAAAACTGTTTTTT. Amino acid sequence: CAISAGGNNEKLFF.